The present entry profiles one TCR beta chain with its context. Its specificity is unknown. This CDR3 contains 18 residues. PCR amplification relied on 60 Vbeta primers (plus 13 Jbeta primers). Data came from immunoSEQ multiplex PCR; TCRdb stores just in-frame clones and leaves some out. In the table there are about 180,000 clones, roughly 82% of which are singletons. This record comes from a study of cytomegalovirus exposure and HLA in healthy donors. At the level of the study: Unique TCRs numbering some 80 million, obtained from HLA-typed donors, made up an early data release. Of several hundred genotyped donors, roughly 80% grouped in the Caucasian-associated ancestry cluster. Findings and caveats of the study: CMV serostatus was the sole immune exposure information available. The study labeled approximately 150 TCR beta chains cytomegalovirus-associated.

The chain employs TRBV21-1 and TRBJ2-7; TRBD2, as called in the table, went unchecked against the DNA. TRBV21-1 is listed as a pseudogene. The source of this sequence is a woman aged 45 to 65 in good health and CMV-seronegative. The specimen sequenced was PBMCs. CDR3 nucleotides: TGTGCCAGCGACGGCCAGCGAGCGGGAGGGGGGGGCTACTACGAGCAGTACTTC. Its translation is CASDGQRAGGGGYYEQYF.